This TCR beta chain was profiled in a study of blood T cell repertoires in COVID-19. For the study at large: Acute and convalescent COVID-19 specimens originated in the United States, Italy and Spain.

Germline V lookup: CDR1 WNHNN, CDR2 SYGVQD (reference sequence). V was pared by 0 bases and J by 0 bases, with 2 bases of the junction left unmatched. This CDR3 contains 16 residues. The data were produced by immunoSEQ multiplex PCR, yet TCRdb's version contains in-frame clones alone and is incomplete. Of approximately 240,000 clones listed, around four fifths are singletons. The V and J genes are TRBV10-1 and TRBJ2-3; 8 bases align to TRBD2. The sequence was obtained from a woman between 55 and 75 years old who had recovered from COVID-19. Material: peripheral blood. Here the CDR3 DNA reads TGCGCCAGCAGTGAGTCGGGACTAGATAGCACAGATACGCAGTATTTT. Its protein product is CASSESGLDSTDTQYF.